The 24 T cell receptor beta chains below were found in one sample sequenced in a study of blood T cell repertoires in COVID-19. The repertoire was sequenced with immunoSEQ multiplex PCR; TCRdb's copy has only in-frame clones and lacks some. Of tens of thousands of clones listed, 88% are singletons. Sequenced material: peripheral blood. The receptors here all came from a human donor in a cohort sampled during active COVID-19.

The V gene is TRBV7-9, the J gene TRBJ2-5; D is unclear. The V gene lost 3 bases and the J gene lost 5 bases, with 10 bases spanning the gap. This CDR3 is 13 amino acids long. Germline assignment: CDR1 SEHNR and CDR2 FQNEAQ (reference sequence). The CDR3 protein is CASSFMGPETQYF. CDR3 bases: TGTGCCAGCAGCTTTATGGGCCCCGAGACCCAGTACTTC.

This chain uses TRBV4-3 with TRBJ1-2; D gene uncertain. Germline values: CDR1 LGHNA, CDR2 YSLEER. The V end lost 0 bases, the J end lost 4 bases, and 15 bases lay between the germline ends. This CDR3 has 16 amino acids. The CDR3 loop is CASSQDPLPPGYGYTF. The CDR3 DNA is TGCGCCAGCAGCCAAGATCCTCTCCCCCCGGGCTATGGCTACACCTTC.

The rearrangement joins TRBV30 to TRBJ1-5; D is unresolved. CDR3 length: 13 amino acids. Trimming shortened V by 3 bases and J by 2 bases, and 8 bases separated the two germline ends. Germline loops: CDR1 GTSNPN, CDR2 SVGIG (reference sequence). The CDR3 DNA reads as TGTGCCTGGAGCCTTCGGGGCAATCAGCCCCAGCATTTT. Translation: CAWSLRGNQPQHF.

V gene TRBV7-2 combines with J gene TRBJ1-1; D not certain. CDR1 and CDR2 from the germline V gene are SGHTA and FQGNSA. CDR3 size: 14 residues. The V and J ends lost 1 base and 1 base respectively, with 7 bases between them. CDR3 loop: CASSLVSRNTEAFF. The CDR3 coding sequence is TGTGCCAGCAGCTTAGTGTCGAGGAACACTGAAGCTTTCTTT. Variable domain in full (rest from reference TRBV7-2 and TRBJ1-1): GAGVSQSPSNKVTEKGKDVELRCDPISGHTALYWYRQSLGQGLEFLIYFQGNSAPDKSGLPSDRFSAERTGGSVSTLTIQRTQQEDSAVYLCASSLVSRNTEAFFGQGTRLTVV.

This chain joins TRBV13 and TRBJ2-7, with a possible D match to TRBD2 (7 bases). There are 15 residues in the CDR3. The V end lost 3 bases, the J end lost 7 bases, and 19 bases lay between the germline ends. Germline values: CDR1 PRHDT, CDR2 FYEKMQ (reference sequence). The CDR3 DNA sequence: TGTGCCAGCAGCTTGGCAGGGTCGGGGGGCGGAGAGCAGTACTTC. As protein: CASSLAGSGGGEQYF.

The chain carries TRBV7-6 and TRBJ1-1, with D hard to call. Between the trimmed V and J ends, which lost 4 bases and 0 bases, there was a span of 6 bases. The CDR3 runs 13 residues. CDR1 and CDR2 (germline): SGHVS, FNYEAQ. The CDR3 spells CASSSKMNTEAFF. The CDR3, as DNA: TGTGCCAGCAGCTCAAAAATGAACACTGAAGCTTTCTTT. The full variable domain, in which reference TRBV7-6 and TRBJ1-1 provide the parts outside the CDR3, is GAGVSQSPRYKVTKRGQDVALRCDPISGHVSLYWYRQALGQGPEFLTYFNYEAQQDKSGLPNDRFSAERPEGSISTLTIQRTEQRDSAMYRCASSSKMNTEAFFGQGTRLTVV.

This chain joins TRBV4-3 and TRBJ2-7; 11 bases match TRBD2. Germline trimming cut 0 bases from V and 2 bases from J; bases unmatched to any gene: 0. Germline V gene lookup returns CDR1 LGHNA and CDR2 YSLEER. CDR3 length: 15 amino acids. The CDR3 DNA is TGCGCCAGCAGCCAAGAACTAGCGGGGGCCTACGAGCAGTACTTC. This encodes CASSQELAGAYEQYF.

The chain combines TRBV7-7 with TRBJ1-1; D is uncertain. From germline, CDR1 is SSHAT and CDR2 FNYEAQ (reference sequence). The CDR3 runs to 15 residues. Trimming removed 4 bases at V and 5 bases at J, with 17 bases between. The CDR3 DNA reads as TGTGCCAGCAGCTCAACCGGTGAGACGGGGACTGAAGCTTTCTTT. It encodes CASSSTGETGTEAFF.

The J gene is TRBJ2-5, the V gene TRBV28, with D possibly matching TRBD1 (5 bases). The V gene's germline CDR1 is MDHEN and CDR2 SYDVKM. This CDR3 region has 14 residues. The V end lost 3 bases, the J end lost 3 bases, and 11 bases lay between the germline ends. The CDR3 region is CASSFWTNEETQYF. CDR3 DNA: TGTGCCAGCAGTTTCTGGACAAACGAAGAGACCCAGTACTTC.

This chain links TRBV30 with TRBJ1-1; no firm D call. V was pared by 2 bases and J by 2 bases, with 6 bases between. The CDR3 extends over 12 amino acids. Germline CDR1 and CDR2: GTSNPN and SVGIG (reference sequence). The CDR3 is CAWSRVNTEAFF. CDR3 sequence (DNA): TGTGCCTGGAGTCGGGTAAACACTGAAGCTTTCTTT.

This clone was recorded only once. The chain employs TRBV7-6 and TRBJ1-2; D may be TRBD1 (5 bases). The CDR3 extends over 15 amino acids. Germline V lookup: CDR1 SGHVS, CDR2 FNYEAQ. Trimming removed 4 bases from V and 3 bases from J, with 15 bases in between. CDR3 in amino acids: CASSSTAGLDYGYTF. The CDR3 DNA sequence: TGTGCCAGCAGCTCAACAGCAGGGTTGGACTATGGCTACACCTTC.

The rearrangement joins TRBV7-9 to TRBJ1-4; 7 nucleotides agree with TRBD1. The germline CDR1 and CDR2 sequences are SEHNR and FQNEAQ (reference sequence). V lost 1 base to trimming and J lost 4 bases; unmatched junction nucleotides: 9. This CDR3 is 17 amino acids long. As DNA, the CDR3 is TGTGCCAGCAGCTTAGGGCAGGGGGAAATCTATAATGAAAAACTGTTTTTT. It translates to CASSLGQGEIYNEKLFF.

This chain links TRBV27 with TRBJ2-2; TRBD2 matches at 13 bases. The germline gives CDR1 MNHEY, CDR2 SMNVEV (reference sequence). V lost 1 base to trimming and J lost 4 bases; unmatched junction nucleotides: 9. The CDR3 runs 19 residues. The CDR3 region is CASSLYSFRLAGGTGELFF. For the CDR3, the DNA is TGTGCCAGCAGTTTATATTCCTTCAGACTAGCGGGAGGCACCGGGGAGCTGTTTTTT.

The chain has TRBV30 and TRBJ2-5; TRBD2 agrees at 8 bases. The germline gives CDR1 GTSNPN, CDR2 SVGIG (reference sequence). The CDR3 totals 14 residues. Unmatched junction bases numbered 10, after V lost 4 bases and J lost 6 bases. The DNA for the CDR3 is TGTGCCTGGACCCAGACGGGGGGGGTGAAGACCCAGTACTTC. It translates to CAWTQTGGVKTQYF. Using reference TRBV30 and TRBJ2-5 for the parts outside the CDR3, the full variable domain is SQTIHQWPATLVQPVGSPLSLECTVEGTSNPNLYWYRQAAGRGLQLLFYSVGIGQISSEVPQNLSASRPQDRQFILSSKKLLLSDSGFYLCAWTQTGGVKTQYFGPGTRLLVL.

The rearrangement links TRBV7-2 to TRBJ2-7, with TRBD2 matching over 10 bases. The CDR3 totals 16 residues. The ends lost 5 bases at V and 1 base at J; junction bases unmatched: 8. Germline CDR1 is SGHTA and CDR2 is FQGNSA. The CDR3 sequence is CASSKIRTSGSYEQYF. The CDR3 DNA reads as TGTGCCAGCAGCAAAATACGGACTAGCGGTTCCTACGAGCAGTACTTC. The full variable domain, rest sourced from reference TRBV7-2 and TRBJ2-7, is GAGVSQSPSNKVTEKGKDVELRCDPISGHTALYWYRQSLGQGLEFLIYFQGNSAPDKSGLPSDRFSAERTGGSVSTLTIQRTQQEDSAVYLCASSKIRTSGSYEQYFGPGTRLTVT.

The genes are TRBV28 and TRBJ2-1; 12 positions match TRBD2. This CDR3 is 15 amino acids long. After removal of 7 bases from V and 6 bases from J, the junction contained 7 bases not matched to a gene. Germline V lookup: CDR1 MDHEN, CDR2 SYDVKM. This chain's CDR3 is CASKTSGSLGNEQFF. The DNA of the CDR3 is TGTGCCAGCAAGACTAGCGGGAGTCTGGGCAATGAGCAGTTCTTC.

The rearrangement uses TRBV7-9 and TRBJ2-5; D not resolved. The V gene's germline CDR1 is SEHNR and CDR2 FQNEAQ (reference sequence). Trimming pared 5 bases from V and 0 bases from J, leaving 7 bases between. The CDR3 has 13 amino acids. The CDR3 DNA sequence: TGTGCCAGCAGCAGGAGTAACCAAGAGACCCAGTACTTC. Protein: CASSRSNQETQYF.

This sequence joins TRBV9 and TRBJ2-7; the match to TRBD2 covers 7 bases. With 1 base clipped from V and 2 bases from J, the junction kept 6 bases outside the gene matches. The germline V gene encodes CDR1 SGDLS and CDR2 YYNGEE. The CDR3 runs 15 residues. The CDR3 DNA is TGTGCCAGCAGCGTAAGCTTAGCGGGTGCCTACGAGCAGTACTTC. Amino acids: CASSVSLAGAYEQYF.

This CDR3 reads CASSLIRDYPYNEQFF. CDR3 DNA: TGTGCCAGCAGCTTAATACGGGACTACCCTTACAATGAGCAGTTCTTC. This chain connects TRBV11-1 to TRBJ2-1; 7 bases fit TRBD2. CDR1 is SGHAT, CDR2 FQDESV, per germline (reference sequence). J gave up 4 bases and V 2 bases, and 8 bases lay outside the gene matches. The CDR3 is 16 amino acids.

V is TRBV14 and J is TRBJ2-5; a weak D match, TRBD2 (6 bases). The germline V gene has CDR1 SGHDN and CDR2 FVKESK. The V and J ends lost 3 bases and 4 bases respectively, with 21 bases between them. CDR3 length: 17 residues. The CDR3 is CASSQDYHSTPLETQYF. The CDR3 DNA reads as TGTGCCAGCAGCCAGGACTACCACAGCACCCCTTTAGAGACCCAGTACTTC.

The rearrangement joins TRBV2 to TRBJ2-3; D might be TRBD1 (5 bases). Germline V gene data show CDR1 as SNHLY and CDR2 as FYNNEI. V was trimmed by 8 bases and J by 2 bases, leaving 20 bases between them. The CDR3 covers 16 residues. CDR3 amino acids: CASGASLAQSTDTQYF. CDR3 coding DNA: TGTGCCAGCGGGGCGTCACTGGCTCAATCCACAGATACGCAGTATTTT. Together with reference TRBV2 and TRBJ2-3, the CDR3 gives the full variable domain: EPEVTQTPSHQVTQMGQEVILRCVPISNHLYFYWYRQILGQKVEFLVSFYNNEISEKSEIFDDQFSVERPDGSNFTLKIRSTKLEDSAMYFCASGASLAQSTDTQYFGPGTRLTVL.

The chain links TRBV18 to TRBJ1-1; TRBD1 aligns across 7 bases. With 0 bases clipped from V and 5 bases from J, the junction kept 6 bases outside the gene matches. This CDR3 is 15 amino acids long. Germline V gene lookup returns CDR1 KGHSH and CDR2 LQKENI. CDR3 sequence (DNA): TGTGCCAGCTCACCACCGAAGGGGGCGAATACTGAAGCTTTCTTT. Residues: CASSPPKGANTEAFF.

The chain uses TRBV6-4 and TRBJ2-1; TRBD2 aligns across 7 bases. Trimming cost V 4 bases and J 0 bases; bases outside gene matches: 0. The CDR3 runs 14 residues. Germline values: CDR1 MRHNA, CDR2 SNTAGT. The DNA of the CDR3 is TGTGCCAGCAGTGTAGCGGGCTCCTACAATGAGCAGTTCTTC. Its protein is CASSVAGSYNEQFF.

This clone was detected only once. The CDR3 nucleotides read TGTGCCAGTAGTATGCTTCGGGCGGAGGGCTATGGCTACACCTTC. Amino acid sequence: CASSMLRAEGYGYTF. V is TRBV19 and J is TRBJ1-2; no definite D call. The CDR3 spans 15 residues. Germline V lookup: CDR1 LNHDA, CDR2 SQIVND (reference sequence). V lost 3 bases and J 4 bases, leaving 15 bases between the germline ends.